The 8 T cell receptor beta chains listed next were all sequenced from one sample in a study of neoadjuvant anti-PD-1 for oral cavity cancer. TCRdb keeps only in-frame clones here, not all; method: immunoSEQ multiplex PCR. The sample records about 9,500 clones, 65% to 70% being singletons. Time point here: after neoadjuvant nivolumab, at surgical resection. Here the sequenced sample was PBMCs, taken after nivolumab (anti-PD-1) treatment. The receptor set was obtained from a person between 40 and 80 years old with oral cavity squamous cell carcinoma.

The chain uses TRBV27 and TRBJ2-5; D may be TRBD2 (6 bases). The CDR3 covers 13 residues. Per germline, CDR1 MNHEY and CDR2 SMNVEV (reference sequence). V was pared by 6 bases and J by 5 bases, with 13 bases between. CDR3 coding DNA: TGTGCCAGCAGCCCCCGGGACTGGGAGACCCAGTACTTC. Translation: CASSPRDWETQYF.

In its sample, this clone ranks as medium-sized. The chain carries TRBV7-9 and TRBJ1-1; 12 bases match TRBD1. CDR3 length: 16 residues. The germline CDR1 and CDR2 sequences are SEHNR and FQNEAQ (reference sequence). V lost 5 bases to trimming and J lost 5 bases; unmatched junction nucleotides: 9. The CDR3 sequence is CASSRPGQGARTEAFF. As DNA, the CDR3 is TGTGCCAGCAGCCGCCCGGGACAGGGGGCGAGAACTGAAGCTTTCTTT.

The chain couples TRBV15 to TRBJ2-7; D remains ambiguous. The CDR3 consists of 12 residues. CDR1 LNHNV and CDR2 YYDKDF come from the germline V gene (reference sequence). Between the trimmed V and J ends, which lost 1 base and 9 bases, there was a span of 10 bases. CDR3 residues: CATSRGNVGQYF. In DNA, the CDR3 is TGTGCCACCAGCAGAGGAAACGTCGGGCAGTACTTC. Full variable domain (missing parts from reference TRBV15 and TRBJ2-7): DAMVIQNPRYQVTQFGKPVTLSCSQTLNHNVMYWYQQKSSQAPKLLFHYYDKDFNNEADTPDNFQSRRPNTSFCFLDIRSPGLGDTAMYLCATSRGNVGQYFGPGTRLTVT.

The count of this clone is one. J is TRBJ2-7 and V is TRBV5-4; no definite D call. The CDR3 is 13 amino acids. With 0 bases removed from V and 4 bases from J, the gap between germline ends came to 8 bases. CDR1 SGHNT and CDR2 YYREEE come from the germline V gene (reference sequence). CDR3 in amino acids: CASSLELNYEQYF. CDR3 sequence (DNA): TGTGCCAGCAGCTTGGAACTTAATTACGAGCAGTACTTC.

The rearrangement uses TRBV5-1 and TRBJ1-3; 8 nucleotides match TRBD1. There are 13 residues in the CDR3. V shed 10 bases and J 4 bases; nucleotides not matched to a gene: 7. Germline assignment: CDR1 SGHRS and CDR2 YFSETQ. CDR3 coding DNA: TGCGCCCCTACAGGGGGAAAAGGAAACACCATATATTTT. It is translated as CAPTGGKGNTIYF.

V and J are TRBV7-9 and TRBJ1-3; D call uncertain. This CDR3 has 17 amino acids. Trimming left V 5 bases short and J 2 bases short, with 19 bases between. Germline assignment: CDR1 SEHNR and CDR2 FQNEAQ (reference sequence). In DNA, the CDR3 is TGTGCCAGCAGCGGACGACCGGGAGCTGGTCCTGGAAACACCATATATTTT. Translation gives CASSGRPGAGPGNTIYF. The variable domain in full, with the rest retrieved from reference TRBV7-9 and TRBJ1-3, is DTGVSQNPRHKITKRGQNVTFRCDPISEHNRLYWYRQTLGQGPEFLTYFQNEAQLEKSRLLSDRFSAERPKGSFSTLEIQRTEQGDSAMYLCASSGRPGAGPGNTIYFGEGSWLTVV.

The genes are TRBV18 and TRBJ1-2, with D unresolved. CDR1 and CDR2 from the germline V gene are KGHSH and LQKENI. V was pared by 6 bases and J by 4 bases, with 18 bases between. The CDR3 loop spans 15 amino acids. The CDR3 region has the DNA TGTGCCAGCTCCGAATCGGAGCTTGGGTTCTATGGCTACACCTTC. It is translated as CASSESELGFYGYTF.

This clone is medium-sized (0.01 to 0.1%) within its sample. The chain has TRBV27 and TRBJ1-1, with D perhaps TRBD1 (6 bases). The CDR3 sequence is 14 residues long. V lost 7 bases, J lost 1 base, and 13 bases lay in between. Germline V gene lookup returns CDR1 MNHEY and CDR2 SMNVEV (reference sequence). The CDR3 DNA is TGTGCCAGCAAACCCCCAGGGGCGAACACTGAAGCTTTCTTT. Translated: CASKPPGANTEAFF.